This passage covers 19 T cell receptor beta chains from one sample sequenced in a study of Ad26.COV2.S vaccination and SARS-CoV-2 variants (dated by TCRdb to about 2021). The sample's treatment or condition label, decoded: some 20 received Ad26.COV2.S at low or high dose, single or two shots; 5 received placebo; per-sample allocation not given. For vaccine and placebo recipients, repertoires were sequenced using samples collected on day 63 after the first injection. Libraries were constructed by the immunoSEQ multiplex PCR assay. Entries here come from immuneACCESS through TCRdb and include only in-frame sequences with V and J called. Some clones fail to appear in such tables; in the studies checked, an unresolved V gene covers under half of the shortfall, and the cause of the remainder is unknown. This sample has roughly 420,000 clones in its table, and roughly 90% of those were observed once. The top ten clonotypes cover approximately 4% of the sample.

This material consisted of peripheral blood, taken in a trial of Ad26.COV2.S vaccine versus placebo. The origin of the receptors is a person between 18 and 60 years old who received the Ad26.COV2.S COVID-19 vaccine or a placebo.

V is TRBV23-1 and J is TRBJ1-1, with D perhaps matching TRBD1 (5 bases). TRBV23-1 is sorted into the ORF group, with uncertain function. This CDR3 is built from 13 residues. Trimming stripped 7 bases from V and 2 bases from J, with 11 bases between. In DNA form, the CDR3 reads TGCGCCAGCACCCCGACAGATAACACTGAAGCTTTCTTT. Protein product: CASTPTDNTEAFF.

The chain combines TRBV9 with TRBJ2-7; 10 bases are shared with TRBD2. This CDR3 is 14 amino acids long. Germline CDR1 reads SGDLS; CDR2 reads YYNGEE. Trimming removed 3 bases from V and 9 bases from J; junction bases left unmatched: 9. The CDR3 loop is CASSATGTSDGQYF. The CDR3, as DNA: TGTGCCAGCAGCGCAACCGGGACTAGCGATGGGCAGTACTTC. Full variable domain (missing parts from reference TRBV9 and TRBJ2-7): DSGVTQTPKHLITATGQRVTLRCSPRSGDLSVYWYQQSLDQGLQFLIQYYNGEERAKGNILERFSAQQFPDLHSELNLSSLELGDSALYFCASSATGTSDGQYFGPGTRLTVT.

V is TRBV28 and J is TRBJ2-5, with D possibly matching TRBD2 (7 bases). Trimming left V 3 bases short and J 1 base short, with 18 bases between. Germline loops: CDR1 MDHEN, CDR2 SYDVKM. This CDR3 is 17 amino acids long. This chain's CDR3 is CASSLFGAGAFQETQYF. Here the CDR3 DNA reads TGTGCCAGCAGTTTGTTCGGCGCGGGGGCCTTCCAAGAGACCCAGTACTTC. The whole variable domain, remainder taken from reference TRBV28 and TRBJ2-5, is DVKVTQSSRYLVKRTGEKVFLECVQDMDHENMFWYRQDPGLGLRLIYFSYDVKMKEKGDIPEGYSVSREKKERFSLILESASTNQTSMYLCASSLFGAGAFQETQYFGPGTRLLVL.

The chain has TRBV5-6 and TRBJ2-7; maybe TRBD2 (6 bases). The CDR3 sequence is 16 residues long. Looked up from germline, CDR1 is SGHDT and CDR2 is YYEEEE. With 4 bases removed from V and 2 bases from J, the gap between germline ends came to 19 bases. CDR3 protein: CASSPIGGSGPYEQYF. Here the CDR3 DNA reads TGTGCCAGCAGCCCTATAGGTGGGAGCGGGCCCTACGAGCAGTACTTC.

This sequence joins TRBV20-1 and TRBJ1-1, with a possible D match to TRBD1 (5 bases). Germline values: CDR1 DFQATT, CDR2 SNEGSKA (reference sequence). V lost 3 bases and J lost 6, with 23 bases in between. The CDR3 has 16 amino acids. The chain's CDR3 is CSASWYGGGIVAEAFF. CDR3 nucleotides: TGCAGTGCTAGTTGGTATGGGGGTGGGATTGTTGCTGAAGCTTTCTTT.

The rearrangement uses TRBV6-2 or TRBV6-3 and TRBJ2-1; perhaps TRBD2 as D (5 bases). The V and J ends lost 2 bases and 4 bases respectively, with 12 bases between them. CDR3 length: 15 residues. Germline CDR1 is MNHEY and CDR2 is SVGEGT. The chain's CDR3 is CASSYRLGLYNEQFF. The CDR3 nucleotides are TGTGCCAGCAGTTACCGCCTAGGACTGTACAATGAGCAGTTCTTC.

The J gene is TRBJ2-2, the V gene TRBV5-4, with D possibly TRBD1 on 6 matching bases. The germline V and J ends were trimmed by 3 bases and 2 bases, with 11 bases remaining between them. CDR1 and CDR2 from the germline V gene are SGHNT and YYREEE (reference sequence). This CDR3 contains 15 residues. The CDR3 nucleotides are TGTGCCAGCAGCTCAGGGGCCACAAACACCGGGGAGCTGTTTTTT. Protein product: CASSSGATNTGELFF.

CDR3 protein: CASSSTSTGGSPLHF. For the CDR3, the DNA is TGTGCCAGCAGCTCCACTTCGACCGGGGGTTCACCCCTCCACTTT. The rearrangement links TRBV3-1 (or the pseudogene TRBV3-2) to TRBJ1-6; maybe TRBD1 (5 bases). Trimming removed 5 bases from V and 9 bases from J, with 17 bases in between. This CDR3 is built from 15 residues. The germline gives CDR1 LGHDT, CDR2 YNNKEL (reference sequence).

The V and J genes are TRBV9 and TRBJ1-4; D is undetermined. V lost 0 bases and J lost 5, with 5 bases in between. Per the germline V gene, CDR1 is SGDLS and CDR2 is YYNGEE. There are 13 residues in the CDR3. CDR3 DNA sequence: TGTGCCAGCAGCGTAGGACTGAATGAAAAACTGTTTTTT. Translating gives CASSVGLNEKLFF.

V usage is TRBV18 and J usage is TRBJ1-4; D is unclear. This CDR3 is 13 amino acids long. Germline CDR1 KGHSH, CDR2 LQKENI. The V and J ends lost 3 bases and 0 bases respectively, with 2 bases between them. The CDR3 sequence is CASSPSTNEKLFF. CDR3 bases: TGTGCCAGCTCACCGTCAACTAATGAAAAACTGTTTTTT. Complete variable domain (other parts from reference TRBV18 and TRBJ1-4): NAGVMQNPRHLVRRRGQEARLRCSPMKGHSHVYWYRQLPEEGLKFMVYLQKENIIDESGMPKERFSAEFPKEGPSILRIQQVVRGDSAAYFCASSPSTNEKLFFGSGTQLSVL.

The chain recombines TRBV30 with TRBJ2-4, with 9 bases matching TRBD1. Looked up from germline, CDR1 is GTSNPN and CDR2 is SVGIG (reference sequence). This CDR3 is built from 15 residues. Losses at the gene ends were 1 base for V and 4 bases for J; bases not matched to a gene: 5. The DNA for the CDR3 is TGTGCCTGGAGTGAACAGGGGGCAAGGAAAAACATTCAGTACTTC. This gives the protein CAWSEQGARKNIQYF.

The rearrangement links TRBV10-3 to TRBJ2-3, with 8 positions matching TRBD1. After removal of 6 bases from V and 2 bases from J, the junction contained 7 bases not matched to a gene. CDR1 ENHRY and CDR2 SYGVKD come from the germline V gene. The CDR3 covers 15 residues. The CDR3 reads CAISRTGRITDTQYF. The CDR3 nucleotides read TGTGCCATCAGCCGGACAGGGAGAATCACAGATACGCAGTATTTT.

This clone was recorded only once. The DNA for the CDR3 is TGTGCCAGCAGTTACCCGTCTCTTCAGTCGTCTGGGGCCAACGTCCTGACTTTC. Its translation is CASSYPSLQSSGANVLTF. The gene calls are TRBV6-2 or TRBV6-3 and TRBJ2-6, with D hard to call. Germline values: CDR1 MNHEY, CDR2 SVGEGT. The CDR3 covers 18 residues. The V end lost 2 bases, the J end lost 1 base, and 15 bases lay between the germline ends.

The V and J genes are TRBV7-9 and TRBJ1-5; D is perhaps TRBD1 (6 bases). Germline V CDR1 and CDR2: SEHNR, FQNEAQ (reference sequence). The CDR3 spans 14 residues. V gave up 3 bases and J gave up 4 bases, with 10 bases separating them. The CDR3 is CASSLTQGNQPQHF. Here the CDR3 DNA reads TGTGCCAGCAGCTTGACACAGGGAAATCAGCCCCAGCATTTT. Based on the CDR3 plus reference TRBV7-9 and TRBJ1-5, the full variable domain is DTGVSQNPRHKITKRGQNVTFRCDPISEHNRLYWYRQTLGQGPEFLTYFQNEAQLEKSRLLSDRFSAERPKGSFSTLEIQRTEQGDSAMYLCASSLTQGNQPQHFGDGTRLSIL.

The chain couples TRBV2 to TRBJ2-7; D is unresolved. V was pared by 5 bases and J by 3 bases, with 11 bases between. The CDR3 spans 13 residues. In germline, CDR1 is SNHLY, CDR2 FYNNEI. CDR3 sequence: CASSPNTFYEQYF. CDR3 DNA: TGTGCCAGCAGTCCCAACACCTTCTACGAGCAGTACTTC.

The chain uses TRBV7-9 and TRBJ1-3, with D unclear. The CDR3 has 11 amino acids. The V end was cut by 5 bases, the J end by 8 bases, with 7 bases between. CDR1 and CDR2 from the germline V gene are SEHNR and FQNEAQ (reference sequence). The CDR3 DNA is TGTGCCAGCAGCCGAATGGACACCATATATTTT. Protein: CASSRMDTIYF.

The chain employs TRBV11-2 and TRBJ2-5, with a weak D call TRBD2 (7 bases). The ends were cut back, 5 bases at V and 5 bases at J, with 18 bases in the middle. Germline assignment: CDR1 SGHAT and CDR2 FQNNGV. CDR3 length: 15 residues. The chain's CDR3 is CASSPNSGGLETQYF. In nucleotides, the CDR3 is TGTGCCAGCAGCCCCAACTCGGGGGGCCTGGAGACCCAGTACTTC.

The CDR3: CASSKDRNPTYEQYF. CDR3 in DNA: TGTGCCAGCAGCAAAGACCGAAATCCCACCTACGAGCAGTACTTC. This chain uses TRBV27 with TRBJ2-7; no clear D. Looked up from germline, CDR1 is MNHEY and CDR2 is SMNVEV (reference sequence). The CDR3 contains 15 residues. Trimming removed 6 bases at V and 2 bases at J, with 17 bases between.

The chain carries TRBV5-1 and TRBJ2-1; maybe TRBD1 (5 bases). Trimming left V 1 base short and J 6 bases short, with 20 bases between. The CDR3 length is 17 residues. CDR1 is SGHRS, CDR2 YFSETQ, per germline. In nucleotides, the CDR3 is TGCGCCAGCAGCTTGCCCCTCCCAGGGTATAAGCCCAATGAGCAGTTCTTC. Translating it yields CASSLPLPGYKPNEQFF.